Given below is one T cell receptor (beta chain) in context. It lacks a known antigen. Base qualities are not recorded, but no much larger clone differs from it by a single base. This specimen comes from a study of response to subunit inactivated influenza vaccine (dated by TCRdb to the late 2010s). Context from the whole study: To follow how T cells responded to a trivalent subunit inactivated influenza vaccine, the researchers relied on deep quantitative profiling of the T cell receptor repertoire.

Library preparation employed RT-PCR. Sequencing relied on an Illumina HiSeq 2500. The public sequencing data were trimmed at Q25 with fastp and processed into clonotypes with MiXCR by TCRdb, which kept only in-frame beta chains. Each entry is one CDR3 protein sequence, shown with its most common DNA and genes. This sample has about 540,000 distinct CDR3 sequences in its table, and approximately 20% of those were observed once. The ten largest account for 2.5% to 3.5% of the sample. The full study reports these points: According to the authors, only a limited number of new T cells may be recruited by each seasonal influenza vaccination.

The sample was also reused in another study, on T cells expressing NK-cell markers. According to the second study: 5'RACE template switching, by which a universal primer site and unique molecular identifiers were added, was used to make TCR beta cDNA libraries. About 8 donors provided sorted CD3+CD56+NKG2C+, CD3+CD56+NKG2C- and CD3+CD56-NKG2C+ T-cell subsets, whose TCR beta-chain repertoires were profiled. Seven of the eight sequenced donors were HCMV-seropositive and one was HCMV-seronegative. To restrict sorting to alphabetaTCR-expressing T cells, an anti-gammadeltaTCR antibody was added in several experiments. In several donors, the dominant CD3+CD56+NKG2C+ clonotypes were found to rank among the top 10 CD8+ clonotypes and to make up about 1.0-7.5% of CD8+ T cells. Those dominant clonotypes were again the most abundant among CD3+CD56-NKG2C+ cells in several donors, at roughly 25-65%. Whether the expanded NKG2C-expressing T cell clones were specific for HCMV antigens was left unclear. The study sequenced eight donors, all healthy volunteers chosen at random: three men and five women. HCMV-specific IgG was detected in serum with a commercial ELISA kit to determine HCMV serostatus. Ficoll density gradient centrifugation was used to isolate peripheral blood mononuclear cells from blood. Using Miltenyi isolation kits, CD4+ and CD8+ T cells were isolated from PBMC through magnetic immunoseparation. cDNA synthesis was primed from the TCR beta constant segment and was followed by two successive PCR amplification steps. Sequencing of the libraries produced 2 x 150 bp reads on Illumina HiSeq 2000/2500, MiSeq or NextSeq. MIGEC was used to demultiplex reads and group the reads by UMI, and MiTCR was used to assemble and quantify clonotypes. To remove erroneous sequences, TCR cDNA sequences were retained only when supported by two or more reads. The tcR package was used for downstream repertoire analysis, and clonotypes were matched across fractions by CDR3 nucleotide sequence plus V segment. Antigen specificity was annotated against VDJdb with VDJmatch, allowing one amino acid substitution in CDR3.

This receptor was identified in a man aged 45 to 65 who received an inactivated influenza vaccine. Donor details come from another sample of the same person, matched by shared clones. The specimen comprised CD4+ T cells sorted from PBMCs, sampled about 13 days after vaccination.

The DNA is TGTGCCAGCAGCCAACGAACTAGCAGCTCATGGCCCGGGGAGCTGTTTTTT. It is translated as CASSQRTSSSWPGELFF. The rearrangement combines TRBV3-1 with TRBJ2-2; TRBD2 is possibly the D segment (6 matching bases). The germline ends are 19 bases apart after V is trimmed by 2 bases and J by 6 bases. The CDR1 and CDR2 encoded by the germline V gene (reference sequence) are LGHDT and YNNKEL. The CDR3 runs 17 residues from the cysteine to the phenylalanine. Only the CDR3 DNA is retained, 51 bases long and in frame from the first base.